The clone carrying this TCR beta chain was seen only once. The study drew participants aged roughly 18 to 95 years from approximately 25 US areas. These data originate in a study of blood T cell repertoires in COVID-19. Study summary: Some COVID-19 samples were acute and others convalescent; all came from the United States, Italy and Spain. Sources were T cells, B-cell-depleted T cells, or PBMCs; the material itself was cDNA or gDNA.

In the authors' methods: Using reference gene primer amplification, nucleated cell counts were estimated. Assay used: immunoSEQ multiplex PCR; TCRdb lists only in-frame clones, some missing. V and J calls and clone size are those listed in that table; D and trimming were worked out from the DNA. Among 450,000 to 600,000 clones listed, approximately 86% were seen once. The CDR3 contains 16 residues. V lost 0 bases to trimming and J lost 7 bases, with 16 bases between them. CDR1 and CDR2 from the germline V gene are MGHRA and YSYEKL. The chain recombines TRBV4-1 with TRBJ1-5; D remains ambiguous. What was sequenced was PBMCs or T cells enriched from blood (not recorded which). The clonotype was recovered from a young woman who had recovered from COVID-19. The CDR3 spells CASSQEAGGVGQPQHF. CDR3 in DNA: TGCGCCAGCAGCCAAGAGGCCGGCGGGGTGGGACAGCCCCAGCATTTT.